A selection of T cell receptor beta chains follows, all from one sample in a study of cytomegalovirus exposure and HLA in healthy donors. Here immunoSEQ multiplex PCR was the method, and the copy in TCRdb shows in-frame clones only, minus some. The sample includes about 160,000 clones, 80% to 90% of them seen just once. The specimen sequenced was PBMCs. Every receptor here comes from a man aged 18 to 30 in good health and CMV-seropositive. Each CDR3 is given with its conserved first and last residue. Each record gives: CDR3 protein, J gene, V gene.

CASSDMGQGTDTQYF | TRBJ2-3 | TRBV2
CASSYRGGNQPQHF | TRBJ1-5 | TRBV6-5
CASRTGGTNREQYF | TRBJ2-7 | TRBV27
CATTTGSNTEAFF | TRBJ1-1 | TRBV10-3
CAWSGGTGETQYF | TRBJ2-5 | TRBV30
CASRAGPTNEQFF | TRBJ2-1 | TRBV6-6
CASRSTPQGSYYNSPLHF | TRBJ1-6 | TRBV7-9
CASKFPDAGGLTGELFF | TRBJ2-2 | TRBV2
CASRFTSGVAKNIQYF | TRBJ2-4 | TRBV2
CASSLTGTANSPLHF | TRBJ1-6 | TRBV7-3
CASCGGESGNQPQHF | TRBJ1-5 | TRBV2
CASSLGADRPQHF | TRBJ1-5 | TRBV5-6
CASSQVPGGGEQYF | TRBJ2-7 | TRBV4-2
CASKAPRELVTGELFF | TRBJ2-2 | TRBV19
CASSLVQGRNSPLHF | TRBJ1-6 | TRBV5-1
CASSLDAGWRTNEKLFF | TRBJ1-4 | TRBV7-2
CASSSQAGLNYGYTF | TRBJ1-2 | TRBV2
CASRQDGSYGYTF | TRBJ1-2 | TRBV6-5
CAWSSGRGTEAFF | TRBJ1-1 | TRBV30
CASSGGGGKTAFF | TRBJ1-1 | TRBV6-5
CASSLGPGQSNQPQHF | TRBJ1-5 | TRBV7-6
CASSLRTGDNNEQFF | TRBJ2-1 | TRBV5-1